This is a list of T cell receptor beta chains from one sample in a study of blood T cell repertoires in COVID-19. Measured with immunoSEQ multiplex PCR; TCRdb has only the in-frame clones, and not every one. The sample records 380,000 or so clones, more than 80% being singletons. The sample was peripheral blood. Receptors originate from a man aged 40-49 years with acute or convalescent COVID-19. The CDR3 runs from the conserved cysteine through the conserved F or W. The order of the fields is V gene, CDR3 protein.

>TRBV6-2/TRBV6-3
CASSYSRGPGETQYF
>TRBV28
CASSSGQANSPLHF
>TRBV2
CASSIDRGHQPQHF
>TRBV10-3
CAISEPGQPQHF
>TRBV6-4
CASSGAGGGETQYF
>TRBV29-1
CSVEWTGGTNEKLFF
>TRBV6-5
CASRRGSNQPQHF
>TRBV15
CATSREGLAGGPREDEQYF
>TRBV19
CASSPGTVSGNTIYF
>TRBV6-1
CASSDDGQSSYNEQFF
>TRBV11-2
CASSSTGVGQFF
>TRBV15
CATSRETGTDTQYF
>TRBV30
CAWSVWRGVGEKLFF
>TRBV5-6
CATTPGLGLTAEQYF
>TRBV7-2
CASSPFPRGSSEAFF
>TRBV4-1
CASSQDWGEEANVLTF
>TRBV5-6
CASSALTGWDEQFF
>TRBV5-1
CASSVGQDPGRYGYTF
>TRBV5-1
CASSTDRDGGYTF
>TRBV9
CASSVRQGQETQYF
>TRBV18
CASSPPSVQETQYF
>TRBV7-6
CASSLGTGGGLAGSYEQYF
>TRBV11-3
CASSLGGAMGNEQFF
>TRBV7-6
CASSLASGRAYNEQFF
>TRBV20-1
CSASSSGRPETQYF
>TRBV7-3
CASSSQGSNTGELFF
>TRBV29-1
CSVEVTRQGPQHF
>TRBV4-1
CASSQRPQGQNSPLHF
>TRBV19
CASRIDPLDPGQGAWTEAFF